Listed below are T cell receptor beta chains from one sample, sequenced in a study of blood T cell repertoires in COVID-19. Assay: immunoSEQ multiplex PCR; the TCRdb copy retains only in-frame clones and omits some. The data show approximately 430,000 clones, about nine tenths seen once. Sequencing used peripheral blood. The receptors come from a woman in her twenties or thirties with active or convalescent COVID-19. The CDR3 runs from the conserved cysteine through the conserved F or W. D genes are given only for firm matches. Size is stated for part of the rows, as once, few or many counts, or as a class when the clone is expanded.

j_call clone_size v_call d_call cdr3_length cdr3_nt cdr3_aa
TRBJ2-1 - TRBV5-4 - 14 TGTGCCAGCAGCGCTCCTGGGGGGGCGGGTGAGCAGTTCTTC CASSAPGGAGEQFF
TRBJ2-7 - TRBV9 TRBD2 14 TGTGCCAGCAGCGGGGGGACTAGCGGTTACGAGCAGTACTTC CASSGGTSGYEQYF
TRBJ2-5 - TRBV11-2 TRBD2 16 TGTGCCAGCAGCGCGATAGCGGGAATTAGACAAGAGACCCAGTACTTC CASSAIAGIRQETQYF
TRBJ1-1 - TRBV19 TRBD1 14 TGTGCCAGTACCGCGGACAGGAGGAACACTGAAGCTTTCTTT CASTADRRNTEAFF
TRBJ1-2 once TRBV5-5 - 15 TGTGCCAGCAGCTTGGAGTGGGGGCTGGGCTATGGCTACACCTTC CASSLEWGLGYGYTF
TRBJ2-3 - TRBV30 - 13 TGTGCCTGGAACCCAGGGTCGACAGATACGCAGTATTTT CAWNPGSTDTQYF
TRBJ2-2 - TRBV19 TRBD1 16 TGTGCCAGTAGTATACTGACAGGGATACGCACCGGGGAGCTGTTTTTT CASSILTGIRTGELFF
TRBJ1-1 many TRBV19 - 13 TGTGCCAGTAGTATCAGGGGCGCCACTGAAGCTTTCTTT CASSIRGATEAFF
TRBJ1-1 few TRBV6-5 TRBD1 13 TGTGCCAGCAGTCCCAGGGGGGACACTGAAGCTTTCTTT CASSPRGDTEAFF
TRBJ2-7 - TRBV5-1 - 14 TGCGCCAGCAGCTTGGGTGGGAGCTCCTACGAGCAGTACTTC CASSLGGSSYEQYF
TRBJ2-7 few TRBV5-4 TRBD2 15 TGTGCCAGCAGCTTGGAGGCGGGGGGGCTTGGCGAGCAGTACTTC CASSLEAGGLGEQYF
TRBJ1-2 - TRBV2 - 15 TGTGCCAGCAGTGATCGTTCTGGGGGGAGCTATGGCTACACCTTC CASSDRSGGSYGYTF
TRBJ2-5 - TRBV27 - 17 TGTGCCAGCAGCCGCCATTGGGGGAGGCTACTCCAAGAGACCCAGTACTTC CASSRHWGRLLQETQYF
TRBJ1-2 - TRBV7-9 TRBD1 14 TGTGCCAGCAGCACAGGACAGGGAATGGAAGGCTACACCTTC CASSTGQGMEGYTF
TRBJ1-3 - TRBV7-9 TRBD1 17 TGTGCCAGCAGCTTAGGTGGGACAGGGGATTCAGGAAACACCATATATTTT CASSLGGTGDSGNTIYF
TRBJ1-1 - TRBV7-8 - 15 TGTGCCAGCAGCTCAAAATCTACAGGGATCACTGAAGCTTTCTTT CASSSKSTGITEAFF
TRBJ2-2 - TRBV4-1 TRBD2 16 TGCGCCAGCAGCCAAGTTCTAGCGGGGGGATCCGGGGAGCTGTTTTTT CASSQVLAGGSGELFF
TRBJ1-1 few TRBV10-3 - 11 TGTGCCATCAGACGGGACACTGAAGCTTTCTTT CAIRRDTEAFF
TRBJ1-1 - TRBV18 - 13 TGTGCCAGCTCATCTACTAGGAACACTGAAGCTTTCTTT CASSSTRNTEAFF
TRBJ1-2 many TRBV6-5 - 15 TGTGCCAGCAGTTACTCGAGCCGGGGAGAGAATGGCTACACCTTC CASSYSSRGENGYTF
TRBJ1-6 - TRBV5-6 TRBD1 15 TGTGCCAGCAGACCTGACAGGGTGAGAGATTCACCCCTCCACTTT CASRPDRVRDSPLHF
TRBJ1-5 - TRBV24-1 - 13 TGTGCCACCAGTCAGGGGTCGAATCAGCCCCAGCATTTT CATSQGSNQPQHF
TRBJ2-1 - TRBV7-9 TRBD2 13 TGTGCCAGCAGCTCTCAAACTAGCGGTGAGCAGTTCTTC CASSSQTSGEQFF
TRBJ1-3 - TRBV5-1 - 15 TGCGCCAGCAGCTTGGCAGGGGACTCTGGAAACACCATATATTTT CASSLAGDSGNTIYF
TRBJ2-3 - TRBV21-1 - 16 TGTGCCAGCAGCGTATCTTTCCGGGAATATTCAGATACGCAGTATTTT CASSVSFREYSDTQYF
TRBJ1-5 - TRBV19 - 15 TGTGCCAGTAGTATAGACCCACGGGATTCGAGGCCCCAGCATTTT CASSIDPRDSRPQHF
TRBJ2-7 - TRBV4-2 TRBD2 15 TGTGCCAGCAGCCAAGATTCAGCGGGGGGGCCCGAGCAGTACTTC CASSQDSAGGPEQYF
TRBJ2-3 - TRBV12-3/TRBV12-4 - 13 TGTGCCAGCAGTTTAGCCGCGGGAAGAACGCAGTATTTT CASSLAAGRTQYF
TRBJ2-1 few TRBV4-2 - 15 TGTGCCAGCAGCCAAGTCGGCGGGGCAAACAATGAGCAGTTCTTC CASSQVGGANNEQFF
TRBJ2-1 - TRBV7-9 TRBD2 16 TGTGCCAGCAGCTCGACTAGCGGGAGCCCCTACAATGAGCAGTTCTTC CASSSTSGSPYNEQFF
TRBJ2-5 once TRBV7-6 TRBD2 20 TGTGCCAGCAGCTCACCAGGGGGTAGCGGGAGGGCCGGGTCTCGCGAGACCCAGTACTTC CASSSPGGSGRAGSRETQYF
TRBJ1-2 - TRBV5-4 TRBD1 17 TGTGCCAGCAGCTTGTCTTCTAGTCAGGGGGTATTCTATGGCTACACCTTC CASSLSSSQGVFYGYTF
TRBJ1-1 few TRBV5-1 - 13 TGCGCCAGCAGCTTATGGCAGTCCGATGAAGCTTTCTTT CASSLWQSDEAFF
TRBJ2-7 - TRBV7-9 - 14 TGTGCCAGCAGCTTAAGTGATTGGCCCTACGAGCAGTACTTC CASSLSDWPYEQYF
TRBJ2-5 - TRBV11-2 TRBD2 17 TGTGCCAGCAGCTCCCTCCGACTAGCGGGAGTGTCAGAGACCCAGTACTTC CASSSLRLAGVSETQYF
TRBJ1-4 - TRBV2 TRBD1 14 TGTGCCAAACAACAGGGGGCTGCTAATGAAAAACTGTTTTTT CAKQQGAANEKLFF
TRBJ1-2 - TRBV29-1 TRBD1 12 TGCAGCGTTGATACAGGGGGCTATGGCTACACCTTC CSVDTGGYGYTF
TRBJ2-7 - TRBV6-6 TRBD2 15 TGTGCCAGCAGTCGGACTAGCGGGGGCTCCTACGAGCAGTACTTC CASSRTSGGSYEQYF
TRBJ1-2 - TRBV7-7 - 11 TGTGCCAGGGGGGGAGGAAAGGGCTACACCTTC CARGGGKGYTF
TRBJ2-7 - TRBV5-4 - 14 TGTGCCAGCAGCTTGGTAGAAGGGGTGGGGGAGCAGTACTTC CASSLVEGVGEQYF
TRBJ1-1 - TRBV3-1/TRBV3-2 - 14 TGTGCCAGCAGCCAAGATTGGGCAAACACTGAAGCTTTCTTT CASSQDWANTEAFF
TRBJ1-2 few TRBV5-5 TRBD1 15 TGTGCCAGCAGCTTGGACAGGGGGCTTCAGAATGGCTACACCTTC CASSLDRGLQNGYTF
TRBJ2-7 - TRBV7-9 TRBD1 14 TGTGCCAGCAGCCTCCGGGACAGGGTCTACGAGCAGTACTTC CASSLRDRVYEQYF
TRBJ1-1 - TRBV4-2 - 14 TGTGCCAGCAAAAACCCCAGGGGTAACACTGAAGCTTTCTTT CASKNPRGNTEAFF